This note documents a single T cell receptor beta chain sequence. The sort gate was single viable CD3+CD4+CD8-CD45RO+ cells for memory CD4+ T cells. The germline V and J ends were trimmed by 1 base and 4 bases, with 10 bases remaining between them. This CDR3 contains 15 residues. CDR1 is SEHNR and CDR2 is FQNEAQ in the germline V gene (reference sequence). The entry originates in a study of memory CD4+ T cells and cytomegalovirus serostatus. The data were produced by immunoSEQ multiplex PCR, yet TCRdb's version contains in-frame clones alone and is incomplete. The sample records some 41,000 clones, roughly 83% being singletons.

Source material: memory CD4+ T cells from blood. This sequence was found in an adult in good health and CMV-seronegative. The gene calls are TRBV7-9 and TRBJ1-4; TRBD1 might be the D (6 bases). The CDR3 nucleotides are TGTGCCAGCAGCTTAGGGGGGGCAAGTAATGAAAAACTGTTTTTT. It encodes CASSLGGASNEKLFF.